One sample yielded the 26 T cell receptor beta chains listed below, sequenced in a study of blood T cell repertoires in COVID-19. Libraries were prepared by immunoSEQ multiplex PCR; TCRdb keeps only in-frame clonotypes and omits some of them. The sample has approximately 300,000 clones; approximately 90% are singletons. The sample comprised PBMCs or T cells enriched from blood (not recorded which). The origin of the receptors is a woman between 25 and 40 years old who had recovered from COVID-19.

V usage is TRBV7-9 and J usage is TRBJ1-1; D not resolved. The CDR3 runs to 13 residues. Trimming removed 3 bases from V and 6 bases from J, with 11 bases in between. Germline V gives CDR1 SEHNR, CDR2 FQNEAQ (reference sequence). CDR3: CASSFGVISEAFF. The DNA of the CDR3 is TGTGCCAGCAGCTTCGGGGTAATCTCTGAAGCTTTCTTT. Full variable domain (outside the CDR3, taken from reference TRBV7-9 and TRBJ1-1): DTGVSQNPRHKITKRGQNVTFRCDPISEHNRLYWYRQTLGQGPEFLTYFQNEAQLEKSRLLSDRFSAERPKGSFSTLEIQRTEQGDSAMYLCASSFGVISEAFFGQGTRLTVV.

This clone was seen a single time. This rearrangement joins TRBV6-5 to TRBJ1-5; D ambiguous. V was shortened by 6 bases and J by 3 bases, with 9 bases between the two germline ends. Germline CDR1 MNHEY, CDR2 SVGAGI. There are 13 residues in the CDR3. The CDR3 reads CASRPGPNQPQHF. The CDR3 DNA follows: TGTGCCAGCAGGCCAGGCCCCAATCAGCCCCAGCATTTT.

V and J are TRBV13 and TRBJ1-2, with D uncertain. CDR1 is PRHDT and CDR2 is FYEKMQ in the germline V gene (reference sequence). The CDR3 contains 17 residues. With 5 bases removed from V and 5 bases from J, the gap between germline ends came to 24 bases. The CDR3 DNA follows: TGTGCCAGCAGCCGAACACCGGCGTCGGGGATGGAATATGGCTACACCTTC. Protein: CASSRTPASGMEYGYTF.

The CDR3 region is CASSPLEGLYNEQFF. CDR3 bases: TGTGCCAGCTCACCACTGGAGGGACTGTACAATGAGCAGTTCTTC. The chain uses TRBV18 and TRBJ2-1, with D possibly being TRBD2 (6 bases). The CDR3 sequence is 15 residues long. Trimming shortened V by 1 base and J by 4 bases, and 11 bases separated the two germline ends. CDR1 KGHSH and CDR2 LQKENI come from the germline V gene.

V is TRBV3-1 (or the pseudogene TRBV3-2) and J is TRBJ1-1; 7 bases fit TRBD1. From germline, CDR1 is LGHDT and CDR2 YNNKEL (reference sequence). The CDR3 is made up of 15 amino acids. The V gene end was trimmed by 4 bases and the J gene end by 6 bases; junction bases not matched to a gene: 11. CDR3 region: CASSPFQGGMAEAFF. The CDR3 DNA reads TGTGCCAGCAGCCCATTTCAGGGGGGAATGGCTGAAGCTTTCTTT.

This clone was picked up a small number of times. V gene TRBV4-1 combines with J gene TRBJ1-4, with D maybe TRBD1 (6 bases). Germline values: CDR1 MGHRA, CDR2 YSYEKL. Trimming left V 1 base short and J 8 bases short, with 14 bases between. CDR3 length: 15 residues. DNA for the CDR3: TGCGCCAGCAGCCAAGTGGGGGGGCGGAGGGAAAAACTGTTTTTT. Its translation is CASSQVGGRREKLFF.

V and J are TRBV5-6 and TRBJ1-2; D is uncertain. This CDR3 has 15 amino acids. V gave up 4 bases and J gave up 7 bases, with 20 bases separating them. The V gene's germline CDR1 is SGHDT and CDR2 YYEEEE. CDR3 coding DNA: TGTGCCAGCAGCCCACCCGGGTTTGCCCTTATTGGCTACACCTTC. Its translation is CASSPPGFALIGYTF.

This sequence joins TRBV7-2 and TRBJ1-2; 8 bases match TRBD1. After removal of 1 base from V and 8 bases from J, the junction contained 6 bases not matched to a gene. CDR3 length equals 14 residues. Germline CDR1 is SGHTA and CDR2 is FQGNSA. CDR3 loop: CASSLGSQGAGYTF. As DNA, the CDR3 is TGTGCCAGCAGCTTAGGAAGTCAGGGGGCGGGCTACACCTTC.

The V call is TRBV3-1 (or the pseudogene TRBV3-2), the J call TRBJ1-1; TRBD1 is a possible D gene (6 bases). This CDR3 is 17 amino acids long. Trimming pared 1 base from V and 5 bases from J, leaving 20 bases between. Germline loops: CDR1 LGHDT, CDR2 YNNKEL (reference sequence). The chain's CDR3 is CASSQVAMGRGGTEAFF. CDR3 DNA sequence: TGTGCCAGCAGCCAAGTCGCGATGGGCAGGGGTGGAACTGAAGCTTTCTTT.

This clone was observed a few times. The rearrangement links TRBV30 to TRBJ1-1; TRBD1 aligns across 7 bases. V lost 1 base to trimming and J lost 4 bases; unmatched junction nucleotides: 12. There are 16 residues in the CDR3. Per germline, CDR1 GTSNPN and CDR2 SVGIG (reference sequence). The CDR3 protein is CAWSAYGTAWVTEAFF. The CDR3 DNA follows: TGTGCCTGGAGTGCCTACGGGACAGCATGGGTCACTGAAGCTTTCTTT.

The table lists this clone with a count of one. This chain joins TRBV7-3 and TRBJ2-2; 10 bases fit TRBD1. The junction had 5 bases not matched to a gene; V was cut back by 5 bases and J by 5 bases. Germline CDR1 reads SGHTA; CDR2 reads FQGTGA. CDR3 size: 15 residues. The CDR3 DNA reads TGTGCCAGCAGCCCTAGGACAGGGGGGACCGGGGAGCTGTTTTTT. Protein product: CASSPRTGGTGELFF.

The chain combines TRBV30 with TRBJ1-1; D gene unclear. The V and J ends lost 2 bases and 3 bases respectively, with 16 bases between them. Per germline, CDR1 GTSNPN and CDR2 SVGIG (reference sequence). The CDR3 has 15 amino acids. CDR3 amino acids: CAWSRRGVGDTEAFF. CDR3 coding DNA: TGTGCCTGGAGTAGACGCGGGGTTGGGGACACTGAAGCTTTCTTT.

The rearrangement uses TRBV12-3 or TRBV12-4 and TRBJ2-3; TRBD2 agrees at 8 bases. V dropped 5 bases and J dropped 4; count of bases not matched to a gene: 2. CDR3 length: 13 amino acids. The CDR3 reads CASSGTRPDTQYF. In nucleotides, the CDR3 is TGTGCCAGCAGTGGGACTAGACCAGATACGCAGTATTTT.

V gene TRBV19 combines with J gene TRBJ1-2; the D gene is possibly TRBD1 (6 bases). V lost 1 base and J lost 9, with 9 bases in between. Germline V lookup: CDR1 LNHDA, CDR2 SQIVND (reference sequence). The CDR3 length is 12 residues. The CDR3 sequence is CASSIAQGSYTF. The CDR3 DNA reads TGTGCCAGTAGTATAGCCCAGGGGAGCTACACCTTC. Variable domain in full (rest from reference TRBV19 and TRBJ1-2): DGGITQSPKYLFRKEGQNVTLSCEQNLNHDAMYWYRQDPGQGLRLIYYSQIVNDFQKGDIAEGYSVSREKKESFPLTVTSAQKNPTAFYLCASSIAQGSYTFGSGTRLTVV.

This sequence joins TRBV15 and TRBJ2-5; TRBD2 aligns across 9 bases. J gave up 5 bases and V 3 bases, and 19 bases lay outside the gene matches. Germline loops: CDR1 LNHNV, CDR2 YYDKDF (reference sequence). The CDR3 has 19 amino acids. The CDR3 nucleotides read TGTGCCACCAGCAGCCTAGGGGGGGAGAGCGGGGGGTCCTACGAGACCCAGTACTTC. Its protein is CATSSLGGESGGSYETQYF.

The V call is TRBV5-1, the J call TRBJ2-5, with TRBD2 identical over 11 bases. The CDR3 consists of 16 residues. Per germline, CDR1 SGHRS and CDR2 YFSETQ. V shed 3 bases and J 9 bases; nucleotides not matched to a gene: 13. This chain's CDR3 is CASSSIQGLAGSAQYF. The DNA for the CDR3 is TGCGCCAGCAGCTCGATCCAAGGACTAGCGGGTTCGGCCCAGTACTTC.

The chain carries TRBV7-3 and TRBJ2-3, with D tentatively TRBD2 (7 bases). The V gene's germline CDR1 is SGHTA and CDR2 FQGTGA. This CDR3 is 17 amino acids long. V was shortened by 5 bases and J by 4 bases, with 22 bases between the two germline ends. The CDR3 loop reads CASSAESYGGGADTQYF. The CDR3 DNA reads TGTGCCAGCAGCGCCGAAAGTTATGGGGGGGGCGCAGATACGCAGTATTTT.

This clone has more than one count but fewer than ten. The chain couples TRBV5-4 to TRBJ2-5; TRBD1 is a possible D gene (5 bases). The CDR3 is made up of 15 amino acids. V was trimmed by 0 bases and J by 4 bases, leaving 13 bases between them. Germline CDR1 is SGHNT and CDR2 is YYREEE (reference sequence). CDR3 coding DNA: TGTGCCAGCAGCTTGGATCTCAGGGTGAGAGAGACCCAGTACTTC. This encodes CASSLDLRVRETQYF.

The rearrangement uses TRBV30 and TRBJ1-1, with unresolved D. Trimming removed 0 bases at V and 3 bases at J, with 8 bases between. This CDR3 has 13 residues. The germline gives CDR1 GTSNPN, CDR2 SVGIG (reference sequence). Here the CDR3 reads CAWSVNLDTEAFF. The CDR3 DNA sequence: TGTGCCTGGAGTGTAAATTTAGACACTGAAGCTTTCTTT.

The rearrangement joins TRBV4-1 to TRBJ1-5, with TRBD1 identical over 8 bases. J lost 4 bases, V lost 6 bases, and 5 bases had no gene match. Germline CDR1 and CDR2: MGHRA and YSYEKL. The CDR3 has 14 amino acids. CDR3 region: CASSLDRANQPQHF. As DNA, the CDR3 is TGCGCCAGCAGTCTGGACAGGGCTAATCAGCCCCAGCATTTT.

This chain uses TRBV10-3 with TRBJ1-2, with 8 bases aligning to TRBD1. Germline V gene lookup returns CDR1 ENHRY and CDR2 SYGVKD. The CDR3 has 16 residues. V shed 5 bases, J shed 4 bases, and the junction held 12 bases outside the gene matches. The DNA for the CDR3 is TGTGCCATCAGTAAGGCCCCGGTTGACAGGGGCTATGGCTACACCTTC. Its protein is CAISKAPVDRGYGYTF.

The chain recombines TRBV5-8 with TRBJ1-1; the D gene is possibly TRBD1 (5 bases). The CDR3 spans 15 residues. CDR1 and CDR2 (germline): SGHTS, YDEGEE. V was cut by 3 bases and J by 4 bases, with 16 bases left in between. As DNA, the CDR3 is TGTGCCAGCAGCTCTCTAGGGGCAGGCGGCACTGAAGCTTTCTTT. It codes for CASSSLGAGGTEAFF.

This rearrangement joins TRBV11-2 to TRBJ1-1; possible D gene TRBD1, 6 bases. V lost 5 bases, J lost 0 bases, and 16 bases lay in between. This CDR3 has 16 amino acids. Germline CDR1 reads SGHAT; CDR2 reads FQNNGV. The CDR3 reads CASSKGLSGVNTEAFF. CDR3 coding DNA: TGTGCCAGCAGCAAAGGGCTTTCAGGGGTGAACACTGAAGCTTTCTTT.

The genes are TRBV25-1 and TRBJ2-2, with D possibly TRBD1 on 7 matching bases. This CDR3 has 14 amino acids. The ends were cut back, 10 bases at V and 6 bases at J, with 18 bases in the middle. The germline V gene has CDR1 MGHDK and CDR2 SYGVNS. DNA for the CDR3: TGTGCCACAAGGGGGGAGACAGGGTCCGGGGAGCTGTTTTTT. Amino acid sequence: CATRGETGSGELFF.

This chain uses TRBV7-9 with TRBJ1-1; D is possibly TRBD1 (6 bases). The V end was cut by 2 bases, the J end by 1 base, with 14 bases between. Per the germline V gene, CDR1 is SEHNR and CDR2 is FQNEAQ (reference sequence). The CDR3 consists of 16 residues. The DNA for the CDR3 is TGTGCCAGCAGCTTAAGTTTTGGACAGCCGAACACTGAAGCTTTCTTT. Residues: CASSLSFGQPNTEAFF.

The genes are TRBV3-1 (or the pseudogene TRBV3-2) and TRBJ2-1; D call uncertain. Germline CDR1 reads LGHDT; CDR2 reads YNNKEL (reference sequence). The CDR3 is 15 amino acids. V dropped 1 base and J dropped 5 bases, with 12 bases sitting between them. CDR3 sequence (DNA): TGTGCCAGCAGCCAAGCTCACTTTTTCGACAATGAGCAGTTCTTC. Residues: CASSQAHFFDNEQFF.